This record looks at one T cell receptor beta chain sequence and its context. Its cognate antigen is unknown. Using a J-beta primer mix together with a sample-barcoded 5' primer, a second PCR was run for about 7 to 12 cycles. Each CDR3 protein gets one entry after TCRdb re-called the 5' RACE reads with MiXCR. Of fewer than 1 million distinct CDR3 sequences listed, around 45% were seen once; the top ten hold around 21%. The CDR3 contains 13 residues. CDR1 and CDR2 from the germline V gene are DFQATT and SNEGSKA (reference sequence). J gave up 1 base and V 6 bases, and 4 bases lay outside the gene matches. The entry originates in a study of blood T cells in healthy people across ages. Study at large: Template switching retrieved approximately one barcoded beta molecule for each two T cells.

The study's findings and limits: Per million T cells, TCR beta diversity dropped roughly linearly as age increased.

Specimen: blood. This TCR was sampled from a man aged 55-75 years in good health. The rearrangement uses TRBV20-1 and TRBJ1-2; 8 positions match TRBD1. CDR3 residues: CSALQGGNYGYTF. The CDR3, as DNA: TGCAGTGCGTTACAGGGGGGTAACTATGGCTACACCTTC.